This entry describes one T cell receptor beta chain. The antigen is undetermined. Profiling that covered TCR beta VDJ and CDR3 relied on genomic DNA as its template. TCRdb re-called the reads through MiXCR, storing one row per CDR3 protein. In the table there are some 220,000 distinct CDR3 sequences, about a third of which are singletons. This CDR3 has 15 amino acids. Trimming cost V 5 bases and J 6 bases, with 17 bases left between them. CDR1 and CDR2 (germline): SGHTA, FQGNSA. This sample was taken from a study of CD8+CD57+ T cells in acquired aplastic anemia. The study's findings and limits: The same twenty-nine CD8+ CDR3 sequences occurred in patients and in controls.

This TCR was sampled from a human donor in good health, serving as a control. V is TRBV7-2 and J is TRBJ1-5, with D possibly TRBD1 on 5 matching bases. The sequenced sample was sorted CD4+, CD8+, or CD8+CD57+ T cells (not recorded which) from PBMCs. The CDR3 loop is CASSGGVGVGQPQHF. The CDR3 bases are TGTGCCAGCAGCGGGGGGGTGGGGGTTGGTCAGCCCCAGCATTTT.